This T cell receptor (beta chain) comes out of a study of T cell clonality in common variable immunodeficiency. Patients and controls were mostly of Caucasian heritage. The CDR3 runs 13 residues. Trimming cost V 4 bases and J 4 bases, with 11 bases left between them. The germline V gene has CDR1 DFQATT and CDR2 SNEGSKA (reference sequence). General observations from the study: CVID subjects had higher TCRbeta clonality than healthy controls, most marked in about a third. Authors noted CVID clonality's cause needs subpopulation repertoire sequencing.

The table came from immunoSEQ multiplex PCR; TCRdb's copy has only in-frame clones and leaves some out. This sample carries approximately 37,000 clones, none of them present only once. This clone came up many times. The antigen is undetermined. Sequencing ends 3 residues short of the CDR3 end; the germline J gene provides the rest. The sequencing input was peripheral blood mononuclear cells. This chain connects TRBV20-1 to TRBJ2-1; D is possibly TRBD1 (5 bases). The receptor's source is a person aged 18-70 years in good health. The CDR3 sequence is CSATVQVYNEQFF. The DNA read from the CDR3 is TGCAGTGCTACAGTACAGGTTTACAATGAG.